This T cell receptor beta chain was sequenced in a study of CD8 T cells in ankylosing spondylitis. With respect to this clonotype: Antigen unknown.

Quantitative 5'-RACE with molecular barcodes produced the TCR beta libraries. TCRdb ran MiXCR on the 5' RACE reads and lists one entry per CDR3 protein. The table shows a few hundred thousand distinct CDR3 sequences, with 20% to 25% occurring only once. V was shortened by 6 bases and J by 3 bases, with 18 bases between the two germline ends. The CDR3 contains 15 residues. The V gene's germline CDR1 is MNHNS and CDR2 SASEGT. Whole-study findings and limits: Disease-associated clones were reportedly significantly overrepresented in matched ankylosing spondylitis synovial fluid. Earlier work had already found some motif variants in reactive arthritis synovial fluid and blood. A TCR beta motif made of fewer than ten highly homologous variants seemed typical of ankylosing spondylitis blood.

The clonotype comes from a male donor with ankylosing spondylitis or in good health (not recorded which). The sample taken for sequencing was blood, either unsorted or a sorted T cell fraction (not recorded which). J is TRBJ2-7 and V is TRBV6-1; no clear D gene. The CDR3 region has the DNA TGTGCCAGCAGCCCCGGTACCACTCCTTTCTACGAGCAGTACTTC. Its protein product is CASSPGTTPFYEQYF.